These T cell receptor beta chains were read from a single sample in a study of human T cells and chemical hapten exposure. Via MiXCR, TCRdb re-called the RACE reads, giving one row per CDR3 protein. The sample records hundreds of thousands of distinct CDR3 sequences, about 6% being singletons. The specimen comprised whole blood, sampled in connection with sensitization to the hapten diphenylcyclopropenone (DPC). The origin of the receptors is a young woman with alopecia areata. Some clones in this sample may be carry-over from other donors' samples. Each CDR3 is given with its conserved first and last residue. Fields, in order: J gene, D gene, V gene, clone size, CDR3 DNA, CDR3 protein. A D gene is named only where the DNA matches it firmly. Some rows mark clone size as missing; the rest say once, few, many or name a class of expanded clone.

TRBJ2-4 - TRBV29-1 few TGCAGCCGAAACAGGGCACTCCAGTACTTC CSRNRALQYF
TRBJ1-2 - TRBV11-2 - TGTGCCAGCAGCTTAGGTGGAACCAATCGGGGCTATGGCTACACCTTC CASSLGGTNRGYGYTF
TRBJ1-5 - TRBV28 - TGTGCCAGCAGTTTTTACAGGGTTTTTGGTGATCAGCCCCAGCATTTT CASSFYRVFGDQPQHF
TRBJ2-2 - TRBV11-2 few TGTGCCAGCAGCCCTACTACCGGGGAGCTGTTTTTT CASSPTTGELFF
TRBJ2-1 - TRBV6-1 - TGTGCCAGCAGTGAAGTACGGGCTAGCTCCTACAATGAGCAGTTCTTC CASSEVRASSYNEQFF
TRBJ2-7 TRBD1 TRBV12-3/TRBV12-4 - TGTGCCACCAGGCTGGGACAGGGTATCGAGCAGTACTTC CATRLGQGIEQYF
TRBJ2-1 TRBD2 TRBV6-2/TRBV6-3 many TGTGCCAGCAGTGGACGAGACTGGACTAGCGGGGACTCCTACAATGAGCAGTTCTTC CASSGRDWTSGDSYNEQFF
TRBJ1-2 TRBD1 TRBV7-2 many TGTGCCAGCAGCGCAAACAGGGGCAACTATGGCTACACCTTC CASSANRGNYGYTF
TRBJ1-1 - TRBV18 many TGTGCCAGCTCCGCATTAGGGGGGGAGAACACTGAAGCTTTCTTT CASSALGGENTEAFF
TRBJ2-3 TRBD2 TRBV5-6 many TGTGCCAGCAGCCTCTCGGGTACTAGCGGGGTTTCAGATACGCAGTATTTT CASSLSGTSGVSDTQYF
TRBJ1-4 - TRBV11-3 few TGTGCCAGAAAAGTTTTAGCCGGTGACAGGAATGAAAAACTGTTTTTT CARKVLAGDRNEKLFF
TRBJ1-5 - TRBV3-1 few TGTGCCAGCAGTCGAGGGGGAAACAATCAGCCCCAGCATTTT CASSRGGNNQPQHF
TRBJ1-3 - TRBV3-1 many TGTGCCAGCAATGGTGGGGGCAGCCTCAGGGCCATATATTTT CASNGGGSLRAIYF
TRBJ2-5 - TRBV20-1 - TGCAGTGCTCTATTAGGGGGGGGCCAAGAGACCCAGTACTTC CSALLGGGQETQYF
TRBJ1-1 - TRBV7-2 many TGTGCCAGCAGCGTAACGTCTCCGCCAGGCACTGAAGCTTTCTTT CASSVTSPPGTEAFF
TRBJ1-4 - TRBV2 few TGTGCCAGCAGTTTCTCTGAAAAACTGTTTTTT CASSFSEKLFF
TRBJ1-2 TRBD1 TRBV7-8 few TGTGCCAGCAGCTCCCGAACCGGGACAGGGGATGGCTACACCTTC CASSSRTGTGDGYTF
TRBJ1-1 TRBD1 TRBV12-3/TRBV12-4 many TGTGCCAGCAGTCGGGGAGGCAGAATAGGACAGGTCGGCACTGAAGCTTTCTTT CASSRGGRIGQVGTEAFF
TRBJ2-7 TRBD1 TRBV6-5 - TGTGCCAGCAGGAGGGACAGGGGAGGCGAGCAGTACTTC CASRRDRGGEQYF
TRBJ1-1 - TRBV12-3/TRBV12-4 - TGTGCCAGCAGTTTAGATAATGGCAGGGTGGCTTTCTTT CASSLDNGRVAFF
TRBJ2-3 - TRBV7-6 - TGTGCCAGCAGCTTAGAGAACAGGGTAACGGGCACAGATACGCAGTATTTT CASSLENRVTGTDTQYF
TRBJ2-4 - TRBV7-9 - TGTGCCAGCAGCTTGTTCCCCAGATCGTTAGCCAAAAACATTCAGTACTTC CASSLFPRSLAKNIQYF
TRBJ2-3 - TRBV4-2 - TGTGCCAGCAGCCCCTTTGACCAGGAGGATACGCAGTATTTT CASSPFDQEDTQYF
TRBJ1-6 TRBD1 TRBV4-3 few TGCGCCAGCAGCCACAGGGGGATAGATTCACCCCTCCACTTT CASSHRGIDSPLHF
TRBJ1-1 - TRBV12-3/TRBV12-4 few TGTGCCAGCAGTTTTTCCCGATCTGAAGCTTTCTTT CASSFSRSEAFF
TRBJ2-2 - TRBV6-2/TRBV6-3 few TGTGCCAGCAGTTCCTCGACCAACCAACCCGGGGAGCTGTTTTTT CASSSSTNQPGELFF
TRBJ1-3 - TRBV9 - TGTGCCAGCAGCTCAAGGTACTCTGGAAACACCATATATTTT CASSSRYSGNTIYF
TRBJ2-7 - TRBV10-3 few TGTGCCATCATGGAGGGTGGAGAGCAGTACTTC CAIMEGGEQYF
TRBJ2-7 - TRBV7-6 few TGTGCCAGCAGCTCCCGGGACGCCTTAACCTACGAGCAGTACTTC CASSSRDALTYEQYF
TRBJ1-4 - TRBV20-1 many TGCAGTGCCAGCCTTGTGGGGATTAATGAAAAACTGTTTTTT CSASLVGINEKLFF
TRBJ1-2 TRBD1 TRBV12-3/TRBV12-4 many TGTGCCAGCAGTCTCCGGGACAGCTATGGCTACACCTTC CASSLRDSYGYTF
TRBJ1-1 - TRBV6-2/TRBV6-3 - TGTGCCAGCAGCCCTGGACAGTACGCCATGAACACTGAAGCTTTCTTT CASSPGQYAMNTEAFF
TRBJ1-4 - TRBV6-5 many TGTGCCAGCTCGCCAGGGACAACTAATGAAAAACTGTTTTTT CASSPGTTNEKLFF
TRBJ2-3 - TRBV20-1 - TGCAGTGCTAGTCTTCCTTCTTTCACAGATACGCAGTATTTT CSASLPSFTDTQYF
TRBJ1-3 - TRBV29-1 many TGCAGCGTACTAGCTGGAAACACCATATATTTT CSVLAGNTIYF
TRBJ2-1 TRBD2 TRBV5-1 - TGCGCCAGCAGCCCGGGAGTAGCGGGGGGGCAGACGGGTGAGCAGTTCTTC CASSPGVAGGQTGEQFF
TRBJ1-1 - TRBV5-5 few TGTGCCAGCAGCTTGGGTTCTAACTTGGGGATGAACACTGAAGCTTTCTTT CASSLGSNLGMNTEAFF
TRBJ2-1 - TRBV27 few TGTGCCAGCAGTTTATCGCACCTTTCCTACAATGAGCAGTTCTTC CASSLSHLSYNEQFF
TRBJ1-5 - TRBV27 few TGTGCCAGCAGTATGAACACCGTGACTGGCGTTCAGCCCCAGCATTTT CASSMNTVTGVQPQHF
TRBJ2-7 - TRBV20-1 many TGCAGTGCTAGAGCCGACCTAAATATGGACGGCTACGAGCAGTACTTC CSARADLNMDGYEQYF
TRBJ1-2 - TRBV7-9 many TGTGCCAGCAGCTTAGGCCAGGGAGATGGCTACACCTTC CASSLGQGDGYTF
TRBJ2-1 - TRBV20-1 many TGCAGTGCTAGAGATGGAGGCTTTGAGCAGTTCTTC CSARDGGFEQFF
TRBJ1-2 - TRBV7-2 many TGTGCCAGCAGCTTAATCCCAGGAGACTATGGCTACACCTTC CASSLIPGDYGYTF
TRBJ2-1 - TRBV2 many TGTGCCAGCAGTCGCCAGGGGTACAATGAGCAGTTCTTC CASSRQGYNEQFF
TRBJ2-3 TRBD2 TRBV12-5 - TGTGCTAGTGGTTTGGTACTAGCGGGGCCCACAGATACGCAGTATTTT CASGLVLAGPTDTQYF
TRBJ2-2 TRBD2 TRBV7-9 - TGTGCCAGCAGCCCCGACGGGAGGCCCGGGGAGCTGTTTTTT CASSPDGRPGELFF
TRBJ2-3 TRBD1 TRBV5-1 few TGCGCCAGCAGCTTGGGACAGGGGGCAATAGATACGCAGTATTTT CASSLGQGAIDTQYF
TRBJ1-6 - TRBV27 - TGTGCCAGCAGTTTATATGACAGGATCGGTTCACCCCTCCACTTT CASSLYDRIGSPLHF